This T cell receptor beta chain was sequenced for a study of T cell responses to AZD1222 COVID-19 vaccine. Overall study results and limits: The breadth and depth of Spike-specific TCRs increased once two AZD1222 doses had been given. White British ancestry dominated among donors, who included more females, and clonal diversity was possibly underestimated.

For this clone: The antigen is unknown.

The CDR3 consists of 13 residues. Trimming shortened V by 6 bases and J by 2 bases, and 10 bases separated the two germline ends. Germline CDR1 is MNHEY and CDR2 is SVGAGI. Only in-frame clones appear in the TCRdb table, and some are missing; sequencing was by immunoSEQ multiplex PCR. This sample has about 140,000 clones, with 88% found just once. Specimen: peripheral blood, collected 28 days after the second AZD1222 dose. The sequence was collected from an adult who received the AZD1222 COVID-19 vaccine. The V and J genes are TRBV6-5 and TRBJ1-2; D gene uncertain. The DNA for the CDR3 is TGTGCCAGCAGCCAGACACCAAACTATGGCTACACCTTC. Translated, it gives CASSQTPNYGYTF.